A single T cell receptor beta chain is shown here with its context. Its antigen target is currently unknown. One base away there is no much larger clone; base qualities are not given. The collaborating institutions used their own protocols to collect whole blood in K2EDTA tubes. For TCRbeta analysis, collaborator samples were shipped as frozen whole blood, as isolated PBMCs, or as DNA extracted from either sample type. Trimming costs V 5 bases and J 2 bases, and their ends lie 17 bases apart. The CDR3 runs 16 residues from the cysteine to the phenylalanine. Here the CDR3 DNA is all that survives: 48 bases in frame from base 1. CDR1 and CDR2 (MNHEY, SVGEGT) derive from the germline V gene. The sample originates from a study of blood T cell repertoires in COVID-19 (dated by TCRdb to 2019 to 2021). For context, the study as a whole: Collaborator samples came from the United States, Italy and Spain and covered acute and convalescent phases of COVID-19. The material from the prospective study consisted of cDNA or gDNA derived from T cells, B-cell-depleted T cells, or PBMCs. Deeply sampled blood TCRbeta repertoires from subjects exposed to, actively infected with, or recovered from COVID-19 were included in the dataset. A freely available public database, intended as a resource for researchers studying the immune response to SARS-CoV-2, is where the repertoires were released. Samples were obtained from the ongoing ImmuneRACE study (first 160 participants) and from about 1,300 subjects provided by 6 global collaborators. A de-identified subject ID, COVID-19 status, age in years and sex were almost always included in the sample metadata. Where HLA class I and class II types were available, the types were taken from metadata supplied by the sample provider, not from assay-based typing.

The immunoSEQ Assay, a bias-controlled multiplex PCR, was used to amplify TCRbeta CDR3 regions from genomic DNA. Processing in the source paper ran as follows. The number of nucleated cells in each sample was estimated by amplification of reference gene primers within the assay. To quantify the absolute abundance of each unique TCRbeta CDR3 rearrangement, sequence reads were collapsed and filtered. For each sample, productive Simpson clonality was calculated as the square root of Simpson's diversity index across productive rearrangements. Held by TCRdb, this immuneACCESS table contains in-frame sequences only and omits some clones. Under half of the omission traces to an unresolved V gene where checked; the cause of the rest is unknown. That table is the source of V, J and clone size, and D and trimming were worked out from the DNA. The sample profile shows some 70,000 clones; roughly nine tenths of them were found once. Jointly, the top ten make up about 7.9% of the sample.

Study-level results and caveats: The amount of clinical and demographic metadata varied by source and participant and was provided uncurated.

What was sequenced was peripheral blood. The chain is assembled from TRBV6-2 or TRBV6-3 and TRBJ2-3, and TRBD1 may be the D gene, going by 6 matching bases. The clonotype comes from a human donor in a cohort sampled during active COVID-19. The nucleotides read TGTGCCAGCAGTAAAACAGGGCCCCAACACACAGATACGCAGTATTTT. The resulting protein is CASSKTGPQHTDTQYF.